What follows is one T cell receptor beta chain and its context. Its antigen remains undetermined. Qualities for individual bases were not recorded, and no much larger clone is one base off. The data were obtained in a study of cytomegalovirus exposure and HLA in healthy donors (dated by TCRdb to between 2016 and 2019). Describing the broader study: According to a later analysis, the 120 or so validation repertoires were produced on the same platform as the approximately 690 repertoires of the first cohort. The study was designed to test whether signatures of past pathogen exposure could be identified by cataloging public T cell receptors. A separate validation cohort of approximately 120 different subjects was used in addition to the approximately 640-subject first cohort. The study combined high-throughput TCR immunosequencing, statistical association of individual TCRs with disease status, and machine learning to predict cytomegalovirus infection status.

Based on the germline V gene, the CDR1 and CDR2 sequences are SNHLY and FYNNEI. The CDR3 spans 14 residues, from the cysteine through the phenylalanine. The CDR3 DNA has 42 bases and is translated from base 1. For this chain, trimming is 6 bases at the V end and 5 bases at the J end, and the number of junction bases without a gene match is 6. Beyond this particular receptor, the publication reports: It was suggested by the authors that the approach could potentially be generalized to other disease states and immunological phenotypes. While some public TCRs were present in many individuals, most TCR sequences turned up only very rarely across donors. A total of fewer than 200 TCR beta chains were listed by the study as associated with cytomegalovirus. In both the original and validation cohorts, the classifier was reported to diagnose cytomegalovirus status with high specificity and sensitivity. A later analysis found that TCRs clustered in the first cohort also tended to co-occur in the 130 or so validation repertoires, with roughly 95% of cluster scores above 0. In vitro tests confirmed that a few of the cytomegalovirus-associated TCR beta chains recognize cytomegalovirus antigens. The validation cohort had no HLA typing available for a later analysis, so co-occurrence within that cohort was assessed over all 120 or so repertoires.

To prepare the library, the immunoSEQ multiplex PCR assay was applied. Concerning the study's data processing: A statistical classification framework was developed to diagnose cytomegalovirus status using the catalog of TCR beta chain sequences. The table comes from immuneACCESS by way of TCRdb, which keeps in-frame sequences with V and J called. Part of the clones is missing from these tables; in studies checked, under half for an unresolved V gene and the rest for unknown reasons. That table furnishes V, J and clone size, whereas the DNA furnished D and trimming. The sample table shows about 190,000 clones, and approximately 85% are seen once. Of the sample, more than 1.1% is held by the ten largest clones. The donors belonged to the validation cohort of 120 subjects, which was separate from the roughly 680-subject first cohort.

The sample consisted of PBMCs. The sequence joins TRBV2 to TRBJ2-3, and TRBD2 aligns with 9 junction nucleotides. The origin of this receptor is a woman aged 18-30 years in good health and CMV-seronegative. This receptor has the CDR3 CASRREGGRDTQYF. The sequenced DNA: TGTGCCAGCAGGCGGGAGGGTGGAAGAGATACGCAGTATTTT.